This passage covers 11 T cell receptor beta chains from one sample sequenced in a study of cytomegalovirus exposure and HLA in healthy donors. The PCR had 60 Vbeta and 13 Jbeta primers. Method: immunoSEQ multiplex PCR; TCRdb's copy keeps in-frame clones and lacks some. Of 150,000 to 200,000 clones in the sample, roughly four fifths were seen once. The sample consisted of PBMCs. Source of these receptors: a middle-aged woman in good health and CMV-seronegative.

CDR3 DNA sequence: TGTGCCAGTAGCACAGGGGGTGGAGGCTACACCTTC. Protein: CASSTGGGGYTF. This rearrangement joins TRBV19 to TRBJ1-2; TRBD1 matches at 8 bases. This CDR3 has 12 amino acids. In germline, CDR1 is LNHDA, CDR2 SQIVND (reference sequence). J gave up 8 bases and V 6 bases, and 5 bases lay outside the gene matches.

This chain uses TRBV18 with TRBJ2-1; D may be TRBD1 (5 bases). The CDR3 is 13 residues long. CDR1 is KGHSH, CDR2 LQKENI, per germline. Trimming left V 3 bases short and J 7 bases short, with 10 bases between. CDR3 sequence reads: CASSPSGRNEQFF. CDR3 DNA sequence: TGTGCCAGCTCACCCTCAGGGCGGAATGAGCAGTTCTTC.

This clone showed up just once. The DNA of the CDR3 is TGTGCCTCCGGACAGGGGGGTTTTTTGTCGGGCTACACCTTC. Protein: CASGQGGFLSGYTF. The chain couples TRBV14 to TRBJ1-2, with 10 positions matching TRBD1. The junction had 14 bases not matched to a gene; V was cut back by 11 bases and J by 8 bases. This CDR3 comprises 14 residues. The germline CDR1 and CDR2 sequences are SGHDN and FVKESK.

The chain carries TRBV6-1 and TRBJ1-5; TRBD1 matches 7 bases. Germline loops: CDR1 MNHNS, CDR2 SASEGT. After removal of 1 base from V and 4 bases from J, the junction contained 4 bases not matched to a gene. The CDR3 extends over 15 amino acids. The CDR3 here is CASSEGQQGNQPQHF. The CDR3 DNA is TGTGCCAGCAGTGAAGGTCAACAGGGGAATCAGCCCCAGCATTTT.

The V and J genes are TRBV28 and TRBJ1-1, with unresolved D. The CDR3 has 13 residues. Germline V gives CDR1 MDHEN, CDR2 SYDVKM. The ends were cut back, 2 bases at V and 5 bases at J, with 9 bases in the middle. The chain's CDR3 is CASSLEGATEAFF. CDR3 bases: TGTGCCAGCAGTTTAGAGGGTGCAACTGAAGCTTTCTTT.

This chain uses TRBV28 with TRBJ2-7; TRBD2 matches at 12 bases. The CDR3 is made up of 16 amino acids. Germline lookup yields CDR1 MDHEN and CDR2 SYDVKM. The V segment lost 2 bases and the J segment 3 bases; nucleotides outside the gene matches: 5. CDR3 residues: CASSLGLAGGLYEQYF. The CDR3 DNA reads as TGTGCCAGCAGTTTAGGCCTAGCGGGAGGGCTCTACGAGCAGTACTTC.

This rearrangement joins TRBV11-2 to TRBJ2-3; 9 nucleotides line up with TRBD2. The V segment lost 0 bases and the J segment 3 bases; nucleotides outside the gene matches: 4. Germline V gene sequence: CDR1 SGHAT, CDR2 FQNNGV. The CDR3 loop spans 16 amino acids. CDR3 sequence: CASSLDRGGGTDTQYF. Here the CDR3 DNA reads TGTGCCAGCAGCTTAGATCGCGGGGGGGGGACAGATACGCAGTATTTT.

This clone was seen a few times. The chain combines TRBV2 with TRBJ1-5; D is unclear. Germline CDR1 is SNHLY and CDR2 is FYNNEI. The CDR3 is 16 amino acids. Trimming removed 7 bases from V and 1 base from J, with 17 bases in between. The CDR3 DNA follows: TGTGCCAGCACAGGCGGGGAGTCTTGGAGCAATCAGCCCCAGCATTTT. It yields the protein CASTGGESWSNQPQHF.

J is TRBJ2-7 and V is TRBV7-8, with 8 nucleotides matching TRBD2. Trimming at V came to 4 bases and at J to 6 bases, leaving 14 bases not matched to a gene. CDR1 is SGHVS and CDR2 is FQNEAQ in the germline V gene. This CDR3 region has 16 residues. The CDR3 DNA follows: TGTGCCAGCAGCTCTCGTATAGCGGGAACAGGCCTCGAGCAGTACTTC. It translates to CASSSRIAGTGLEQYF.

The chain is built from TRBV28 and TRBJ1-1, with 8 bases identical to TRBD1. After removal of 5 bases from V and 1 base from J, the junction contained 3 bases not matched to a gene. Germline CDR1 is MDHEN and CDR2 is SYDVKM. CDR3 size: 14 residues. As DNA, the CDR3 is TGTGCCAGCAGTCCCGGGACAGGGAACACTGAAGCTTTCTTT. Protein: CASSPGTGNTEAFF.

The chain combines TRBV5-6 with TRBJ1-5; perhaps TRBD1 as D (5 bases). Between the trimmed V and J ends, which lost 4 bases and 6 bases, there was a span of 14 bases. Looked up from germline, CDR1 is SGHDT and CDR2 is YYEEEE. This CDR3 region has 14 residues. The CDR3 bases are TGTGCCAGCAGCCTTTCGAGTAGGGGTCAGCCCCAGCATTTT. It encodes CASSLSSRGQPQHF.